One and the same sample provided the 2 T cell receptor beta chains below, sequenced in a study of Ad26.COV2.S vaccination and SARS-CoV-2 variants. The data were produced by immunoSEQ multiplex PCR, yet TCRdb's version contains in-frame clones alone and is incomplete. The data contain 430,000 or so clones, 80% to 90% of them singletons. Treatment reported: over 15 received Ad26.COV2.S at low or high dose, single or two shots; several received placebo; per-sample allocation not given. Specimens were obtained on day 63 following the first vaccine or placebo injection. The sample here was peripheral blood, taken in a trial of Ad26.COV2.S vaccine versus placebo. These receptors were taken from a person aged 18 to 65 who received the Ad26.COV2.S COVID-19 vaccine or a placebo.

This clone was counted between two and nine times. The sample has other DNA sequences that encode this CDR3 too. As DNA, the CDR3 is TGTGCCAGCAGCGTAGGAGGGCATACCGGGGAGCTGTTTTTT. It codes for CASSVGGHTGELFF. The chain carries TRBV9 and TRBJ2-2; perhaps TRBD2 as D (5 bases). The CDR3 has 14 residues. V shed 0 bases and J shed 5 bases, with 8 bases lying between them. Germline V gene sequence: CDR1 SGDLS, CDR2 YYNGEE.

The CDR3 bases are TGTGCCAGCAGCCCCAACGCGGGGAATCAGCCCCAGCATTTT. It is translated as CASSPNAGNQPQHF. This chain uses TRBV11-1 with TRBJ1-5; D is undetermined. From germline, CDR1 is SGHAT and CDR2 FQDESV (reference sequence). Trimming removed 5 bases from V and 4 bases from J, with 12 bases in between. The CDR3 is made up of 14 amino acids.